Each of the 32 T cell receptor beta chains below was sequenced from the same sample in a study of cytomegalovirus exposure and HLA in healthy donors. The PCR employed 60 Vbeta primers together with 13 Jbeta primers. TCRdb keeps only in-frame clones here, not all; method: immunoSEQ multiplex PCR. The profile shows around 120,000 clones, 70% to 80% of them singletons. The sample consisted of PBMCs. Source of these receptors: a man aged 25-45 years in good health and CMV-seropositive.

The chain links TRBV5-1 to TRBJ2-1, with 8 bases lining up with TRBD2. Unmatched junction bases numbered 6, after V lost 5 bases and J lost 5 bases. The CDR3 runs to 14 residues. From germline, CDR1 is SGHRS and CDR2 YFSETQ. The CDR3 region is CASRPAGVNNEQFF. In DNA form, the CDR3 reads TGCGCCAGCAGACCAGCGGGAGTGAACAATGAGCAGTTCTTC.

The chain uses TRBV5-1 and TRBJ1-2; no clear D gene. The V end lost 0 bases, the J end lost 5 bases, and 8 bases lay between the germline ends. CDR3 size: 13 residues. CDR1 is SGHRS, CDR2 YFSETQ, per germline. CDR3 sequence: CASSLEGRYGYTF. The CDR3 coding sequence is TGCGCCAGCAGCTTGGAAGGGAGGTATGGCTACACCTTC.

The gene calls are TRBV27 and TRBJ2-7; 9 bases align to TRBD1. Trimming at V came to 9 bases and at J to 13 bases, leaving 13 bases not matched to a gene. The CDR3 spans 12 residues. Germline CDR1 is MNHEY and CDR2 is SMNVEV (reference sequence). The CDR3 DNA reads as TGTGCCAGTGCCGTAGAGGGGACAGGGACTTACTTC. It encodes CASAVEGTGTYF.

This clone was detected a few times. The rearrangement links TRBV5-1 to TRBJ1-2; tentative D call: TRBD1 (5 bases). The CDR3 length is 15 residues. The germline CDR1 and CDR2 sequences are SGHRS and YFSETQ. Deletions cut 0 bases from V and 4 bases from J, with 13 bases between. For the CDR3, the DNA is TGCGCCAGCAGCTTGGAATTCGGCCAGGGCTATGGCTACACCTTC. Translated: CASSLEFGQGYGYTF.

This clone was detected only once. The chain couples TRBV21-1 to TRBJ1-5; no check of the table's D call, TRBD1, against the DNA was made. TRBV21-1 is marked as a pseudogene. The CDR3 has 16 amino acids. CDR3 protein: CASNLPDNQGNQPQHF. The DNA of the CDR3 is TGTGCCAGCAACCTTCCGGACAACCAGGGGAATCAGCCCCAGCATTTT.

The V gene is TRBV9, the J gene TRBJ2-2, with 8 positions matching TRBD2. Germline V gene lookup returns CDR1 SGDLS and CDR2 YYNGEE. V was clipped by 0 bases and J by 3 bases; unmatched bases: 1. The CDR3 length is 15 residues. CDR3 coding DNA: TGTGCCAGCAGCGTAGCTAGCGGGTACACCGGGGAGCTGTTTTTT. This translates into CASSVASGYTGELFF.

V is TRBV4-3 and J is TRBJ1-3; 8 bases line up with TRBD1. The CDR3 is made up of 15 amino acids. The ends lost 4 bases at V and 4 bases at J; junction bases unmatched: 6. Looked up from germline, CDR1 is LGHNA and CDR2 is YSLEER. For the CDR3, the DNA is TGCGCCAGCAGCCTAACAGGGGGTGGGGGAAACACCATATATTTT. Translation: CASSLTGGGGNTIYF.

The chain recombines TRBV19 with TRBJ2-1; weak D call: TRBD2 (6 bases). Germline loops: CDR1 LNHDA, CDR2 SQIVND (reference sequence). The CDR3 runs to 16 residues. V was trimmed by 4 bases and J by 0 bases, leaving 13 bases between them. The CDR3 DNA reads TGTGCCAGTAGTACAAGGGGAGGAAGCTCCTACAATGAGCAGTTCTTC. Translating it yields CASSTRGGSSYNEQFF.

The genes are TRBV9 and TRBJ2-7, with TRBD1 identical over 7 bases. The V and J ends lost 1 base and 3 bases, in that order; junction bases with no gene match: 4. Per the germline V gene, CDR1 is SGDLS and CDR2 is YYNGEE. The CDR3 runs 14 residues. CDR3 sequence reads: CASSVSTGLYEQYF. The CDR3 DNA reads as TGTGCCAGCAGCGTATCGACAGGGCTCTACGAGCAGTACTTC.

This rearrangement joins TRBV28 to TRBJ2-5; D may be TRBD1 (8 bases). The CDR3 has 15 residues. The ends were cut back, 6 bases at V and 4 bases at J, with 18 bases in the middle. Germline V gene data show CDR1 as MDHEN and CDR2 as SYDVKM. The CDR3 bases are TGTGCCAGCAGCAAAGACAGGGGCGGGGGAGAGACCCAGTACTTC. Amino acid sequence: CASSKDRGGGETQYF.

The CDR3 is CAISDVVRSTDTQYF. The CDR3 DNA reads TGTGCCATCAGTGACGTCGTGCGAAGCACAGATACGCAGTATTTT. V usage is TRBV10-3 and J usage is TRBJ2-3; D is uncertain. Germline values: CDR1 ENHRY, CDR2 SYGVKD. The CDR3 spans 15 residues. Trimming stripped 3 bases from V and 0 bases from J, with 10 bases between.

This clone has a handful of counts. The chain joins TRBV5-4 to TRBJ1-1; 7 positions match TRBD1. The CDR3 is 14 residues long. V lost 4 bases and J lost 1; bases outside the gene matches: 4. Germline CDR1 and CDR2: SGHNT and YYREEE (reference sequence). CDR3 in DNA: TGTGCCAGCAGCGCTAGACAGGGGAACACTGAAGCTTTCTTT. Translating it yields CASSARQGNTEAFF.

The chain couples TRBV11-2 to TRBJ2-5; 10 bases match TRBD1. Judging by the DNA end, TRBJ2-7 fits better; the J call may be wrong. This CDR3 is built from 14 residues. Germline CDR1 SGHAT, CDR2 FQNNGV. For the CDR3, the DNA is TGTGCCAGTGAGTGGGACAGGGGCTCCTACGAGCAGTACTTC. The encoded protein is CASEWDRGSYEQYF.

V is TRBV5-6 and J is TRBJ2-7; tentative D call: TRBD2 (6 bases). The germline CDR1 and CDR2 sequences are SGHDT and YYEEEE. This CDR3 comprises 14 residues. Trimming stripped 2 bases from V and 2 bases from J, with 11 bases between. The CDR3 sequence is CASSLSAGTYEQYF. In DNA, the CDR3 is TGTGCCAGCAGCTTATCGGCGGGAACCTACGAGCAGTACTTC.

V is TRBV28 and J is TRBJ2-3, with D possibly matching TRBD1 (6 bases). V shed 3 bases and J shed 4 bases, with 17 bases lying between them. Germline values: CDR1 MDHEN, CDR2 SYDVKM. The CDR3 covers 16 residues. This CDR3 reads CASSFRDIRTPDTQYF. Written as DNA, the CDR3 is TGTGCCAGCAGTTTCCGGGACATCCGCACGCCAGATACGCAGTATTTT. The full variable domain, rest sourced from reference TRBV28 and TRBJ2-3, is DVKVTQSSRYLVKRTGEKVFLECVQDMDHENMFWYRQDPGLGLRLIYFSYDVKMKEKGDIPEGYSVSREKKERFSLILESASTNQTSMYLCASSFRDIRTPDTQYFGPGTRLTVL.

Notes on this clone: The junction departs from the called germline gene at one end, perhaps through a read error. The rearrangement joins TRBV7-3 to TRBJ2-1; tentative D call: TRBD2 (6 bases). Germline CDR1 SGHTA, CDR2 FQGTGA. The CDR3 sequence is 16 residues long. The CDR3 is CASSLSGGTSFNEQFF. DNA of the CDR3: TGTGCCAGCAGCTTAAGCGGAGGGACTTCCTTCAATGAGCAGTTCTTC.

The rearrangement joins TRBV29-1 to TRBJ2-1; TRBD2 agrees at 10 bases. V was pared by 4 bases and J by 8 bases, with 11 bases of the junction left unmatched. The CDR3 length is 15 residues. Germline values: CDR1 SQVTM, CDR2 ANQGSEA. For the CDR3, the DNA is TGCAGCGTTGCACGGCGCCTAGCGGGAGCCTATGAGCAGTTCTTC. Its translation is CSVARRLAGAYEQFF.

The rearrangement uses TRBV25-1 and TRBJ1-3, with TRBD1 matching over 7 bases. The CDR3 runs to 16 residues. Looked up from germline, CDR1 is MGHDK and CDR2 is SYGVNS. V lost 7 bases, J lost 0 bases, and 9 bases stayed unmatched. The CDR3 sequence is CASTGTDLFSGNTIYF. For the CDR3, the DNA is TGTGCCAGCACCGGGACAGACTTATTCTCTGGAAACACCATATATTTT.

The CDR3 DNA reads as TGTGCCAGCAGCGGGCCTGGGACGGCAGGGGCAACGGGGCAGTTCTTC. Protein sequence: CASSGPGTAGATGQFF. This chain joins TRBV9 and TRBJ2-1, with a tentative D call TRBD1 (6 bases). The CDR3 runs to 16 residues. V dropped 3 bases and J dropped 12 bases, with 25 bases sitting between them. Germline CDR1 and CDR2: SGDLS and YYNGEE.

Note on this clone: Other DNA sequences from this sample encode an identical CDR3 as well. The gene calls are TRBV7-2 and TRBJ2-1; 8 bases align to TRBD1. CDR3 length: 15 residues. The trim removed 1 base at V and 1 base at J, leaving 0 bases unmatched. Germline-derived CDR1 and CDR2 are SGHTA and FQGNSA. In DNA form, the CDR3 reads TGTGCCAGCAGCTTAGACAGGGGGTCCTACAATGAGCAGTTCTTC. This encodes CASSLDRGSYNEQFF.

The chain combines TRBV15 with TRBJ2-1, with D perhaps matching TRBD1 (6 bases). CDR3 length equals 16 residues. Germline CDR1 LNHNV, CDR2 YYDKDF (reference sequence). Trimming took 1 base from V and 6 from J, leaving 16 bases between them. The CDR3: CATSRGGRGVGNEQFF. The DNA of the CDR3 is TGTGCCACCAGCAGAGGTGGCAGGGGAGTGGGCAATGAGCAGTTCTTC.

J is TRBJ1-2 and V is TRBV11-2, with D tentatively TRBD1 (5 bases). CDR1 is SGHAT and CDR2 is FQNNGV in the germline V gene. The CDR3 length is 14 residues. Trimming pared 4 bases from V and 4 bases from J, leaving 13 bases between. The CDR3, as DNA: TGTGCCAGCAGCTCCTGGACAAAGGGCTATGGCTACACCTTC. Its translation: CASSSWTKGYGYTF.

This clone was observed a few times. The chain links TRBV6-6 to TRBJ1-1; unclear D gene. The V end lost 6 bases, the J end lost 4 bases, and 18 bases lay between the germline ends. Looked up from germline, CDR1 is MNHNY and CDR2 is SVGAGI (reference sequence). CDR3 length equals 15 residues. The CDR3 bases are TGTGCCAGCAGAATCATTCTCGGGGTTTCCACTGAAGCTTTCTTT. The encoded protein is CASRIILGVSTEAFF.

V is TRBV28 and J is TRBJ1-2; 8 bases line up with TRBD1. The CDR3 has 14 amino acids. CDR1 and CDR2 (germline): MDHEN, SYDVKM. V lost 6 bases and J lost 14; bases outside the gene matches: 17. Written as DNA, the CDR3 is TGTGCCAGCAGCTCAACAGGGGGTGCGGGGCTTTTAACCTTC. It encodes CASSSTGGAGLLTF.

This clone was found once. The chain is built from TRBV7-8 and TRBJ1-4, with TRBD1 identical over 10 bases. The germline CDR1 and CDR2 sequences are SGHVS and FQNEAQ. This CDR3 comprises 15 residues. With 1 base clipped from V and 6 bases from J, the junction kept 2 bases outside the gene matches. The CDR3 sequence: CASSLGQGAHEKLFF. The CDR3 DNA follows: TGTGCCAGCAGCTTAGGACAGGGGGCGCATGAAAAACTGTTTTTT.

V gene TRBV6-6 combines with J gene TRBJ2-3; the match to TRBD2 covers 10 bases. CDR1 is MNHNY and CDR2 is SVGAGI in the germline V gene (reference sequence). After removal of 7 bases from V and 0 bases from J, the junction contained 7 bases not matched to a gene. The CDR3 extends over 16 amino acids. In DNA form, the CDR3 reads TGTGCCAGCATTTCCCTAGCGGGGGTTAGCACAGATACGCAGTATTTT. Amino acid sequence: CASISLAGVSTDTQYF.

This clone was detected only a few times. The chain combines TRBV12-5 with TRBJ1-1; 11 nucleotides line up with TRBD1. With V trimmed by 7 bases and J by 6 bases, 4 bases remained unmatched. The CDR3 loop spans 13 amino acids. CDR1 and CDR2 from the germline V gene are LGHNT and FRNRAP. The chain's CDR3 is CASERDRGAEAFF. Written as DNA, the CDR3 is TGTGCTAGTGAACGGGACAGGGGGGCTGAAGCTTTCTTT.

This chain joins TRBV27 and TRBJ1-1; D perhaps matches TRBD1 (6 bases). This CDR3 has 12 amino acids. Trimming stripped 6 bases from V and 7 bases from J, with 12 bases between. Germline values: CDR1 MNHEY, CDR2 SMNVEV (reference sequence). The CDR3 here is CASRQMTGEAFF. As DNA, the CDR3 is TGTGCCAGCAGACAAATGACAGGTGAAGCTTTCTTT.

The chain uses TRBV7-9 and TRBJ2-1; D perhaps matches TRBD1 (6 bases). Trimming removed 2 bases from V and 12 bases from J, with 20 bases in between. This CDR3 is built from 15 residues. CDR1 is SEHNR, CDR2 FQNEAQ, per germline (reference sequence). CDR3 DNA: TGTGCCAGCAGCTTACTATCAACAGGGTTAGCGTTGCAGTTCTTC. Translated, it gives CASSLLSTGLALQFF.

The genes are TRBV18 and TRBJ2-7; D not resolved. The germline V gene has CDR1 KGHSH and CDR2 LQKENI. This CDR3 contains 12 residues. V lost 3 bases to trimming and J lost 3 bases, with 6 bases between them. Written as DNA, the CDR3 is TGTGCCAGCTCACCTTCCATCTACGAGCAGTACTTC. Its protein product is CASSPSIYEQYF.

CDR3 sequence: CSVEDRGGRDEQFF. The CDR3 DNA sequence: TGCAGCGTTGAAGATCGTGGAGGGCGAGATGAGCAGTTCTTC. The V and J genes are TRBV29-1 and TRBJ2-1; tentative D call: TRBD2 (6 bases). Trimming removed 0 bases at V and 8 bases at J, with 14 bases between. The CDR3 loop spans 14 amino acids. Per germline, CDR1 SQVTM and CDR2 ANQGSEA.

This chain connects TRBV9 to TRBJ1-1; the D gene is possibly TRBD1 (6 bases). V was clipped by 0 bases and J by 0 bases, with 12 bases between them. CDR1 SGDLS and CDR2 YYNGEE come from the germline V gene. This CDR3 has 16 amino acids. Written as DNA, the CDR3 is TGTGCCAGCAGCGTAGTCTGGGACACTATGAACACTGAAGCTTTCTTT. The encoded protein is CASSVVWDTMNTEAFF.